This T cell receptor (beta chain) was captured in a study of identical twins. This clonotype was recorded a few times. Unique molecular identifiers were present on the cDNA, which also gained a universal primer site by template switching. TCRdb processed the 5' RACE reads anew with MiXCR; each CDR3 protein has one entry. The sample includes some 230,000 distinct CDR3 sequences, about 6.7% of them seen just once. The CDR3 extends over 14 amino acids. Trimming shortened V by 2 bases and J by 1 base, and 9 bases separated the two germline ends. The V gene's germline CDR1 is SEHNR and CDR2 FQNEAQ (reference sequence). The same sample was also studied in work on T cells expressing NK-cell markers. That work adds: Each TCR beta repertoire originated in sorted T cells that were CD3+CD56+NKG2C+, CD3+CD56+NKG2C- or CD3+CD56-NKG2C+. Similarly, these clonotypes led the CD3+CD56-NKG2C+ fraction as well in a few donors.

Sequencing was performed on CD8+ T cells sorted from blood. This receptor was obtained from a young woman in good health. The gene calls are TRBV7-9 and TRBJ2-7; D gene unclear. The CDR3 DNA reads TGTGCCAGCAGCTTACAATCCGGATCCTACGAGCAGTACTTC. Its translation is CASSLQSGSYEQYF.